This T cell receptor (beta chain) stems from a study of Ad26.COV2.S vaccination and SARS-CoV-2 variants (dated by TCRdb to about 2021). About the investigation overall: Donors in the vaccine arm were drawn from COV1001, a multicentre, randomized, double-blind, placebo-controlled phase I-IIa trial testing Ad26.COV2.S in healthy adults. Ad26.COV2.S was given intramuscularly at 5x10^10 or 1x10^11 viral particles, as a single shot or as two shots 56 days apart. The specificity and breadth of SARS-CoV-2-reactive T cell receptors after Ad26.COV2.S vaccination were assessed by TCRbeta repertoire sequencing. A total of some 30 samples were included in the TCR-sequenced set, comprising approximately 20 Ad26.COV2.S vaccine recipients, 5 placebo recipients and 8 SARS-CoV-2 convalescent individuals. Trial participants were randomized into five groups of five, in which low-dose or high-dose Ad26.COV2.S was given once or twice, or placebo was given on both occasions. Investigators remained blinded to trial group allocation during experiments and outcome assessment. The paper as a whole reports these results and caveats: Substantial breadth of spike-specific CD8+ and CD4+ T cell responses was reported after vaccination. Comparing responses between vaccine doses or regimens was not something the study was powered to do. Compared with placebo recipients, Ad26.COV2.S recipients showed higher spike-specific TCR breadth (P = 0.0014). Vaccine and placebo recipients had comparable non-spike TCR breadth, which fits with the vaccine containing only spike. According to the authors, total T cell responses may have been underestimated by the TCR breadth and depth analyses.

V and J are truncated by 2 bases and 3 bases respectively, leaving an intervening sequence of 17 bases. The germline V gene sets CDR1 to SGHTA and CDR2 to FQGNSA. CDR3 length: 17 amino acids, cysteine to phenylalanine. The CDR3 DNA has 51 bases and is translated from base 1. The immunoSEQ Assay was used to sequence TCRbeta CDR3 regions. After extraction, genomic DNA underwent amplification by bias-controlled multiplex PCR, followed by high-throughput sequencing. As for the authors' bioinformatics: Collapsing and filtering of sequences were performed to quantify the absolute abundance of each unique TCRbeta CDR3 region. Usable DNA was measured by amplifying reference genes present in all nucleated cells, and TCRbeta template counts were normalized to that usable DNA to estimate T cell fraction. Repertoire TCRs were annotated as SARS-CoV-2-specific by exact matching of V gene, CDR3 amino acid sequence and J gene to a known reactive TCR set. The reference SARS-CoV-2 TCR set was derived from MIRA and filtered for enrichment in COVID-19-positive ImmuneCODE repertoires, a step that removed public or cross-reactive TCRs. Based on the MIRA antigens, annotated TCRs were further analysed at the level of specific ORF or position within ORF. Breadth was defined as the number of annotated unique rearrangements divided by the total number of unique productive rearrangements, and depth was defined as the summed frequency of the annotated unique rearrangements. TCR breadth was compared between groups using two-sided Wilcoxon rank-sum tests. TCRdb's version of the immuneACCESS table is confined to in-frame rearrangements and falls short of the full clone set. An unresolved V gene accounts for under half of the shortfall where checked; the remainder is of unknown origin. That table furnishes V, J and clone size, whereas the DNA furnished D and trimming. This sample lists about half a million clones; 89% were detected once. 1.5% to 2% of the sample is taken by the ten largest.

Per the publication, the treatment or condition label means: roughly 18 received Ad26.COV2.S at low or high dose, single or two shots; 5 received placebo; per-sample allocation not given. For vaccine and placebo recipients, repertoires were sequenced using samples collected on day 63 after the first injection. Between 29 July and 7 August 2020, Cohort 1b enrolled about 27 adults aged 18-55 years at one site in Boston, USA. Ad26.COV2.S was a replication-incompetent adenovirus type 26 vector expressing a prefusion-stabilized SARS-CoV-2 spike protein from the original Wuhan strain. Concerning this clone itself: Its antigen remains unidentified. Per-base quality was not reported, and no clone a single base away is much larger than it.

The TCR comes from a person between 18 and 65 years old who received the Ad26.COV2.S COVID-19 vaccine or a placebo. Recombination linked TRBV7-2 to TRBJ1-5, with the D gene call left open. Specimen: peripheral blood, collected in a trial of Ad26.COV2.S vaccine versus placebo. The base sequence is TGTGCCAGCAGCTTATTTCACATGGCCAGGAACAATCAGCCCCAGCATTTT. Translated, this gives CASSLFHMARNNQPQHF.